Following are 3 T cell receptor beta chains from one sample sequenced in a study of cytomegalovirus exposure and HLA in healthy donors (dated by TCRdb to about 2017). Libraries were built with the immunoSEQ multiplex PCR assay. Held by TCRdb, this immuneACCESS table contains in-frame sequences only and omits some clones. Under half of the omission traces to an unresolved V gene where checked; the cause of the rest is unknown. The sample contains 160,000 or so clones, roughly 91% of them found a single time. Together, the top ten hold 2.5% to 3% of the sample. Source material: PBMCs. The receptors here all came from a man aged 18 to 30 in good health and CMV-seronegative.

This CDR3 is CASSFSSPNYGYTF. The CDR3 nucleotides are TGTGCCAGCAGCTTTTCCAGTCCTAACTATGGCTACACCTTC. The V gene is TRBV7-9, the J gene TRBJ1-2; D gene uncertain. The CDR3 runs to 14 residues. Germline V gene lookup returns CDR1 SEHNR and CDR2 FQNEAQ (reference sequence). Trimming took off 3 bases at V and 0 bases at J, with 8 bases between the two ends.

In its sample, this clone was seen once. The chain employs TRBV6-5 and TRBJ1-5, with TRBD1 identical over 7 bases. Germline V gene sequence: CDR1 MNHEY, CDR2 SVGAGI. There are 16 residues in the CDR3. V was clipped by 0 bases and J by 4 bases; unmatched bases: 6. Written as DNA, the CDR3 is TGTGCCAGCAGTTACTCAGGAACAGGGGCGAATCAGCCCCAGCATTTT. Translation gives CASSYSGTGANQPQHF.

The chain carries TRBV25-1 and TRBJ1-1; 7 bases line up with TRBD1. J was trimmed by 3 bases and V by 6 bases; bases with no gene match: 7. CDR1 and CDR2 (germline): MGHDK, SYGVNS. The CDR3 is 14 residues long. The CDR3 coding sequence is TGTGCCAGCAGCTTCAGGACAGGCCACACTGAAGCTTTCTTT. This translates into CASSFRTGHTEAFF.